This T cell receptor beta chain is drawn from a study of control samples from healthy donors and cancer patients (dated by TCRdb to the early 2020s). To prepare the library, the immunoSEQ multiplex PCR assay was applied. Held by TCRdb, this immuneACCESS table contains in-frame sequences only and omits some clones. Under half of the omission traces to an unresolved V gene where checked; the cause of the rest is unknown. For this sample the table gives around 90,000 clones, of which over 80% were detected only once. Around a fifth of the sample lies in the top ten. From the germline V gene, CDR1 is MNHEY and CDR2 is SVGAGI. Relative to germline, V is 5 bases shorter and J is 0 bases shorter, with 10 bases between their ends. The CDR3, cysteine through phenylalanine, is 14 amino acids long. Just the 42-base CDR3 DNA is kept, in frame starting at base 1. Details on this clone: Its specific antigen is unknown. Base qualities were left out, and no much larger clone turns up one base away.

The sequence was obtained from a man aged 30-40 years in good health. Material: blood. The chain was built from TRBV6-5 and TRBJ1-1; D gene: possibly TRBD1, on 6 matching bases. The CDR3 protein sequence reads: CASSPDSLNTEAFF. In nucleotide form, the sequence is TGTGCCAGCAGTCCGGACAGCTTGAACACTGAAGCTTTCTTT.